These 11 T cell receptor beta chains came from one sample sequenced in a study of blood T cell repertoires in COVID-19. Generated by immunoSEQ multiplex PCR, the TCRdb table keeps only in-frame clones and is missing some. This sample has roughly 100,000 clones; around 83% occur once, and the top ten carry 2.1%. Input material: peripheral blood. The receptors here all came from a human donor in a cohort sampled during active COVID-19.

This sequence joins TRBV12-2 and TRBJ2-1; TRBD2 is the table's D call and was not checked against the DNA. TRBV12-2 is a pseudogene segment. This CDR3 spans 19 amino acids. The CDR3 DNA is TGTGCAAGTCGCTTAGGGCCTAGCGGGGAACCCAGCTCCTACAATGAGCAGTTCTTC. Translation: CASRLGPSGEPSSYNEQFF.

This rearrangement joins TRBV21-1 to TRBJ2-1; whether TRBD1, the table's D call, matches the DNA was not checked. TRBV21-1 represents a pseudogene. The CDR3 runs 22 residues. The CDR3 protein is CASSKASVDSRRNVGTNNEQFF. CDR3 nucleotides: TGTGCCAGCAGCAAAGCGAGCGTGGACAGCCGACGCAATGTGGGCACAAACAATGAGCAGTTCTTC.

This clone was detected only a few times. This chain joins TRBV5-4 and TRBJ2-3; 7 nucleotides agree with TRBD1. The CDR3 sequence is 13 residues long. Germline values: CDR1 SGHNT, CDR2 YYREEE (reference sequence). The V segment lost 6 bases and the J segment 6 bases; nucleotides outside the gene matches: 7. CDR3 DNA sequence: TGTGCCAGCACCCCAGGGGGTCTGGATACGCAGTATTTT. Its protein product is CASTPGGLDTQYF.

This chain joins TRBV20-1 and TRBJ1-1; D is unresolved. This CDR3 is built from 8 residues. Germline CDR1 is DFQATT and CDR2 is SNEGSKA (reference sequence). Trimming shortened V by 3 bases and J by 13 bases, and 6 bases separated the two germline ends. The CDR3 DNA is TGCAGTGCTAGCCCAGGTTTCTTT. Its protein product is CSASPGFF.

This sequence joins TRBV5-1 and TRBJ1-2, with TRBD1 identical over 7 bases. The V gene end was trimmed by 2 bases and the J gene end by 3 bases; junction bases not matched to a gene: 7. This CDR3 region has 15 residues. Germline V gives CDR1 SGHRS, CDR2 YFSETQ. In DNA form, the CDR3 reads TGCGCCAGCAGCTTAGACAGGGCGGAGGACTATGGCTACACCTTC. Amino acid sequence: CASSLDRAEDYGYTF.

The V gene is TRBV24-1, the J gene TRBJ1-5; TRBD1 matches 11 bases. The germline V gene encodes CDR1 KGHDR and CDR2 SFDVKD. This CDR3 is built from 17 residues. V was clipped by 6 bases and J by 3 bases; unmatched bases: 9. The DNA of the CDR3 is TGTGCCACCAGTCCCCCCTCGGGACAGGGGGACAATCAGCCCCAGCATTTT. Protein product: CATSPPSGQGDNQPQHF.

This rearrangement joins TRBV18 to TRBJ1-5; 7 nucleotides line up with TRBD1. CDR3 length: 14 amino acids. Unmatched junction bases numbered 4, after V lost 4 bases and J lost 4 bases. Germline CDR1 and CDR2: KGHSH and LQKENI. This CDR3 is CASSQGQQNQPQHF. In DNA form, the CDR3 reads TGTGCCAGCTCACAGGGACAGCAAAATCAGCCCCAGCATTTT.

The rearrangement joins TRBV6-5 to TRBJ2-7; possible D gene TRBD1, 6 bases. Per the germline V gene, CDR1 is MNHEY and CDR2 is SVGAGI. Trimming removed 7 bases from V and 4 bases from J, with 14 bases in between. The length of the CDR3 is 13 residues. The CDR3 DNA is TGTGCCAGCATGGCACAGGGCATTTACGAGCAGTACTTC. The encoded protein is CASMAQGIYEQYF.

The V call is TRBV18, the J call TRBJ2-2, with D hard to call. Trimming shortened V by 3 bases and J by 3 bases, and 8 bases separated the two germline ends. This CDR3 spans 14 amino acids. Germline V gene data show CDR1 as KGHSH and CDR2 as LQKENI. The CDR3 loop reads CASSPLRDTGELFF. The CDR3 region has the DNA TGTGCCAGCTCACCCCTCCGAGACACCGGGGAGCTGTTTTTT.

V gene TRBV19 combines with J gene TRBJ1-6, with D possibly matching TRBD1 (6 bases). Germline V gene data show CDR1 as LNHDA and CDR2 as SQIVND (reference sequence). Between the trimmed V and J ends, which lost 1 base and 0 bases, there was a span of 16 bases. CDR3 size: 19 residues. The CDR3 nucleotides are TGTGCCAGTAGTATAGTCTACGGCAAGACAGGCTCCTATAATTCACCCCTCCACTTT. Protein sequence: CASSIVYGKTGSYNSPLHF.

The chain employs TRBV28 and TRBJ2-1, with 9 bases lining up with TRBD2. The CDR3 runs to 15 residues. Per germline, CDR1 MDHEN and CDR2 SYDVKM. V lost 9 bases to trimming and J lost 5 bases; unmatched junction nucleotides: 11. The CDR3 DNA is TGTGCCAGTGCTGGTAGCGGGAGAAGTCACAATGAGCAGTTCTTC. This sequence encodes CASAGSGRSHNEQFF.